The 12 T cell receptor beta chains given below trace back to one sample, sequenced in a study of T cell responses to AZD1222 COVID-19 vaccine. Produced via immunoSEQ multiplex PCR; TCRdb's table is partial and in-frame only. The sample yields some 130,000 clones, about nine tenths seen once. The material sequenced was peripheral blood, taken on day 0 of AZD1222 vaccination. Every receptor here comes from an adult in good health.

This clone was recorded a few times. This chain joins TRBV2 and TRBJ1-5; 8 bases match TRBD1. V gave up 7 bases and J gave up 6 bases; unmatched junction bases: 8. The CDR3 extends over 14 amino acids. Germline V gene lookup returns CDR1 SNHLY and CDR2 FYNNEI. The CDR3 loop is CASTDRGIGQPQHF. The CDR3 bases are TGTGCCAGCACCGACAGGGGAATAGGTCAGCCCCAGCATTTT.

The V call is TRBV28, the J call TRBJ2-5; 8 positions agree with TRBD2. Germline V gene data show CDR1 as MDHEN and CDR2 as SYDVKM. V shed 3 bases and J 5 bases; nucleotides not matched to a gene: 14. This CDR3 comprises 17 residues. The CDR3 region is CASSFVRGGGPRETQYF. In DNA, the CDR3 is TGTGCCAGCAGTTTCGTGCGTGGCGGGGGGCCGAGGGAGACCCAGTACTTC.

The rearrangement uses TRBV23-1 and TRBJ1-5; 7 nucleotides agree with TRBD1. TRBV23-1 is placed among ORFs of uncertain function. The CDR3 is 17 residues long. V shed 4 bases, J shed 2 bases, and the junction held 11 bases outside the gene matches. CDR3 region: CASSLTNRGGGNQPQHF. The CDR3 DNA is TGCGCCAGCAGTCTTACGAACAGGGGCGGGGGCAATCAGCCCCAGCATTTT.

The CDR3 loop reads CASSTRTGGTQPQHF. The CDR3 DNA is TGTGCCAGTAGTACCCGGACAGGGGGCACTCAGCCCCAGCATTTT. V gene TRBV19 combines with J gene TRBJ1-5, with 11 bases fitting TRBD1. The V and J ends lost 4 bases and 6 bases, in that order; junction bases with no gene match: 5. From germline, CDR1 is LNHDA and CDR2 SQIVND (reference sequence). This CDR3 is 15 amino acids long.

The chain carries TRBV29-1 and TRBJ1-4; tentatively, D is TRBD1 (6 bases). This CDR3 region has 14 residues. Germline assignment: CDR1 SQVTM and CDR2 ANQGSEA. Trimming took 6 bases from V and 8 from J, leaving 19 bases between them. For the CDR3, the DNA is TGCAGCGTGGCCCAGGGGACTATCACGGAAAAACTGTTTTTT. This gives the protein CSVAQGTITEKLFF.

V usage is TRBV19 and J usage is TRBJ1-3, with 11 positions matching TRBD1. Germline loops: CDR1 LNHDA, CDR2 SQIVND (reference sequence). This CDR3 comprises 16 residues. With 6 bases clipped from V and 6 bases from J, the junction kept 10 bases outside the gene matches. The CDR3 reads CASSPGTGGNPNTIYF. The DNA for the CDR3 is TGTGCCAGTAGCCCCGGGACAGGGGGAAATCCAAACACCATATATTTT.

The chain links TRBV7-2 to TRBJ2-7; 8 nucleotides line up with TRBD1. This CDR3 region has 15 residues. V was pared by 4 bases and J by 1 base, with 6 bases of the junction left unmatched. Per the germline V gene, CDR1 is SGHTA and CDR2 is FQGNSA. The CDR3 DNA reads as TGTGCCAGCAGCTCCCCCGACAGGGGTTCCTACGAGCAGTACTTC. The encoded protein is CASSSPDRGSYEQYF.

The rearrangement joins TRBV4-1 to TRBJ2-7; D gene uncertain. This CDR3 contains 17 residues. V was clipped by 0 bases and J by 2 bases, with 17 bases between them. In germline, CDR1 is MGHRA, CDR2 YSYEKL. As DNA, the CDR3 is TGCGCCAGCAGCCAAGACCGGACCACATTGTTACCCTACGAGCAGTACTTC. Its translation is CASSQDRTTLLPYEQYF.

The gene calls are TRBV7-8 and TRBJ2-7; TRBD1 agrees at 10 bases. In germline, CDR1 is SGHVS, CDR2 FQNEAQ. CDR3 size: 14 residues. V was clipped by 5 bases and J by 7 bases; unmatched bases: 8. The CDR3 coding sequence is TGTGCCAGCAGCCGCGGGACAGGGGCGTGGGAGCAGTACTTC. It translates to CASSRGTGAWEQYF. The complete variable domain, with remaining parts taken from reference TRBV7-8 and TRBJ2-7, reads GAGVSQSPRYKVAKRGQDVALRCDPISGHVSLFWYQQALGQGPEFLTYFQNEAQLDKSGLPSDRFFAERPEGSVSTLKIQRTQQEDSAVYLCASSRGTGAWEQYFGPGTRLTVT.

The chain has TRBV5-1 and TRBJ2-7; D remains unclear. Germline V CDR1 and CDR2: SGHRS, YFSETQ. Trimming shortened V by 0 bases and J by 4 bases, and 8 bases separated the two germline ends. The CDR3 is made up of 13 amino acids. The CDR3 sequence: CASSLGVGYEQYF. The CDR3 region has the DNA TGCGCCAGCAGCTTGGGAGTGGGATACGAGCAGTACTTC.

This chain uses TRBV2 with TRBJ2-7; TRBD1 or TRBD2 may be the D gene (5 bases each). The germline V gene has CDR1 SNHLY and CDR2 FYNNEI. V lost 6 bases to trimming and J lost 2 bases, with 11 bases between them. The CDR3 spans 13 residues. CDR3: CASSLRGTYEQYF. CDR3 DNA: TGTGCCAGCAGCCTGAGGGGAACCTACGAGCAGTACTTC.

This sequence joins TRBV5-1 and TRBJ2-5; 9 nucleotides align to TRBD1. This CDR3 comprises 15 residues. Trimming took 3 bases from V and 5 from J; bases not matched to a gene: 8. CDR1 and CDR2 (germline): SGHRS, YFSETQ. CDR3 DNA sequence: TGCGCCAGCAGCTACCGGGACAGGGATATGGAGACCCAGTACTTC. This translates into CASSYRDRDMETQYF. The full variable domain, with the rest looked up from reference TRBV5-1 and TRBJ2-5, is KAGVTQTPRYLIKTRGQQVTLSCSPISGHRSVSWYQQTPGQGLQFLFEYFSETQRNKGNFPGRFSGRQFSNSRSEMNVSTLELGDSALYLCASSYRDRDMETQYFGPGTRLLVL.